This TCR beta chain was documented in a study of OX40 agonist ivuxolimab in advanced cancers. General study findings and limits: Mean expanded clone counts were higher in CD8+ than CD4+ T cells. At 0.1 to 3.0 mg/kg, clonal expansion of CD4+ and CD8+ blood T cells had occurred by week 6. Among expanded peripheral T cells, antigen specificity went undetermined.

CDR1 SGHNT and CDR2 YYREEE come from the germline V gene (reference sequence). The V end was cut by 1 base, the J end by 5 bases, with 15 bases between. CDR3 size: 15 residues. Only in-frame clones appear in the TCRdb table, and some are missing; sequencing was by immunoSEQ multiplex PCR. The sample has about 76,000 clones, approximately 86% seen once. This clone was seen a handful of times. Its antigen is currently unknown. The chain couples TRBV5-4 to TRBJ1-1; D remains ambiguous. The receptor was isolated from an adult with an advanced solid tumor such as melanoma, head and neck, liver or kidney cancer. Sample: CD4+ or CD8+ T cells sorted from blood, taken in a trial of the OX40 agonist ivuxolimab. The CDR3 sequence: CASSLTPSTTTEAFF. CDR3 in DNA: TGTGCCAGCAGCTTGACCCCCTCGACAACAACTGAAGCTTTCTTT.